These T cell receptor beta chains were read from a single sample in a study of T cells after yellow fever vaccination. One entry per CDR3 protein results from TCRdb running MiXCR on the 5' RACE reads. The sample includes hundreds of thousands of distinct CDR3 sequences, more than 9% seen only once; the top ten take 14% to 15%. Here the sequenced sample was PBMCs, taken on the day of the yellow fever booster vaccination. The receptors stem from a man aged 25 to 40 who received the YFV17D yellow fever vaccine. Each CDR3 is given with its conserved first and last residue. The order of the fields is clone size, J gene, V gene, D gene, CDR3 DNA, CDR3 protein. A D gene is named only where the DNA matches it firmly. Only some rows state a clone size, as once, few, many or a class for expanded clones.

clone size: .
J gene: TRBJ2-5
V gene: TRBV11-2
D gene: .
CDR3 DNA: TGTGCCAGCAGCTTAGCCCTTGGGGTGACCCAGTACTTC
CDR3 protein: CASSLALGVTQYF

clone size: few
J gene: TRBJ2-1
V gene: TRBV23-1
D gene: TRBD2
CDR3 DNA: TGCGCCAGCAGTCCTAACCTAGCGGGATGGGATGAGCAGTTCTTC
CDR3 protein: CASSPNLAGWDEQFF

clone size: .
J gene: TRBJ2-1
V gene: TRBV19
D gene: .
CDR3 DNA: TGTGCCAGTAGTCCTAAAGCGGGCTTCAATGAGCAGTTCTTC
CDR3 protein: CASSPKAGFNEQFF

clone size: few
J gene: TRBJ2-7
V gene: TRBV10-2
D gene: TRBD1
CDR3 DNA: TGCGCCAGCAGGACAGGGGAGGACTCCTACGAGCAGTACTTC
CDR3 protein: CASRTGEDSYEQYF

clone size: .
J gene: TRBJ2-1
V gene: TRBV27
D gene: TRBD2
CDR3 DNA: TGTGCCAGCAGTACTAGCGGGCCGAACAATGAGCAGTTCTTC
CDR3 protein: CASSTSGPNNEQFF

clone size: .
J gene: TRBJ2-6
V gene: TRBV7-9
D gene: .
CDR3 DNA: TGTGCCAGCAGTCCTGTTCAGTCTGGGGCCAACGTCCTGACTTTC
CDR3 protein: CASSPVQSGANVLTF

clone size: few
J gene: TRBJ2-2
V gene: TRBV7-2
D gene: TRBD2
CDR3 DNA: TGTGCCAGCAGCTTAGCCGGGACTACGAATACCGGGGAGCTGTTTTTT
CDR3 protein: CASSLAGTTNTGELFF

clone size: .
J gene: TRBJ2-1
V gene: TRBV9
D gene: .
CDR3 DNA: TGTGCCAGCAGCGCGGGCCCCCCTGTCCATGAGCAGTTCTTC
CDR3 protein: CASSAGPPVHEQFF

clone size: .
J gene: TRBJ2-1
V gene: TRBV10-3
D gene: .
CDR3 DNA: TGTGCTGCATTGGGGGACCCCTACAATGAGCAGTTCTTC
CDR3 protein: CAALGDPYNEQFF

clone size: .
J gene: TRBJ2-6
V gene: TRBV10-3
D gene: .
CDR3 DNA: TGTGCCATCAGTTTCTCCCGACCCGGGACCCAGAAGGGTTCCGGGGCCAACGTCCTGACTTTC
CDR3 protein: CAISFSRPGTQKGSGANVLTF

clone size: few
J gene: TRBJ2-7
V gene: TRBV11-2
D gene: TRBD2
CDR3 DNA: TGTGCCAGCAGCCCTGGGACTAGCGGGGGAGCCCGAACCTACGAGCAGTACTTC
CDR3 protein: CASSPGTSGGARTYEQYF

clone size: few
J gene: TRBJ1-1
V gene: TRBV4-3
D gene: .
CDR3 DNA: TGCGCCAGCAGCCAGGATTACTACACTGAAGCTTTCTTT
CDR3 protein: CASSQDYYTEAFF

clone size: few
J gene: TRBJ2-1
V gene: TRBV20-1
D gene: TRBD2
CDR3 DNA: TGCAGTGCTAGTAGCGGGAGATCGTACAATGAGCAGTTCTTC
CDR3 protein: CSASSGRSYNEQFF

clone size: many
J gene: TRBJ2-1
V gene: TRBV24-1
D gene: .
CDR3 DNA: TGTGCCACCAGTGATATCCAGGGCAACTCCTACAATGAGCAGTTCTTC
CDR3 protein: CATSDIQGNSYNEQFF

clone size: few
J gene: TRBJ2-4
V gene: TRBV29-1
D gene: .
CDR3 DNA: TGCAGCGTTGAGGCAGGAGTGGGAGAAGTGGTAGACATTCAGTACTTC
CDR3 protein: CSVEAGVGEVVDIQYF

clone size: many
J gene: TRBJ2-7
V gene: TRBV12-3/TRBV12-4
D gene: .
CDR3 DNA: TGTGCCAGCAGCCCGAAGGATAAAGAGCAGTACTTC
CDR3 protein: CASSPKDKEQYF

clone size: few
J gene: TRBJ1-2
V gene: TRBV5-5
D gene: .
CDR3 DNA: TGTGCCAGCAGCTTGGTGCGGGGTTCCTATGGCTACACCTTC
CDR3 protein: CASSLVRGSYGYTF

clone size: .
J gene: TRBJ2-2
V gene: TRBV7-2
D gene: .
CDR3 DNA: TGTGCCAGCAGCACTCGGACGGGGACCGGGGAGCTGTTTTTT
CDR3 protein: CASSTRTGTGELFF

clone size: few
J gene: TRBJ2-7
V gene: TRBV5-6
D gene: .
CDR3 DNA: TGTGCCAGCAAGGAATTGGTCGACGAGCCCTACGAGCAGTACTTC
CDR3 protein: CASKELVDEPYEQYF

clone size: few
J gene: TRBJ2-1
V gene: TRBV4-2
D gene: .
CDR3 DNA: TGTGCCAGCAGCCAAGATTTTCCCAATGAGCAGTTCTTC
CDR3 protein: CASSQDFPNEQFF

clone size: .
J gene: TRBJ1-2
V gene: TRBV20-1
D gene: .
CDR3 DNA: TGCAGTGCTAACGGGGCAGGGCATGGCTACACCTTC
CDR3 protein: CSANGAGHGYTF

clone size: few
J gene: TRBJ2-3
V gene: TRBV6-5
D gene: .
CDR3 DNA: TGTGCCAGCAGTTACGCGGGTGATACGCAGTATTTT
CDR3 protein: CASSYAGDTQYF

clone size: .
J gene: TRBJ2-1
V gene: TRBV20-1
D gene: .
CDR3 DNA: TGCAGGGGGGAATCCTCGGAGGCGGCGTTCTTC
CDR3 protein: CRGESSEAAFF

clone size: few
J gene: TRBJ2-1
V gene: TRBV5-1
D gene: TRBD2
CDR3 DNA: TGCGCCAGCAGCAACGGGACTATCCTCTCCTACAATGAGCAGTTCTTC
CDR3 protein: CASSNGTILSYNEQFF

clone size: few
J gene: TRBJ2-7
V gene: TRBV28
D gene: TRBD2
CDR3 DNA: TGTGCCAGCAGTTCCAAGACTCGACCGGGACTAGCGTCCTACGAGCAGTACTTC
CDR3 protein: CASSSKTRPGLASYEQYF

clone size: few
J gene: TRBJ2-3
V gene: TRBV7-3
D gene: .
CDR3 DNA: TGTGCCAGCAGCGCCACGACCGGGACAAAGAGCACAGATACGCAGTATTTT
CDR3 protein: CASSATTGTKSTDTQYF

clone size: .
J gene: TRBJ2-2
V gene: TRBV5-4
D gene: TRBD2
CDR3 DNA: TGTGCCAGCAGCTTAGCGGGGCGCGGGGAGCTGTTTTTT
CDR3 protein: CASSLAGRGELFF

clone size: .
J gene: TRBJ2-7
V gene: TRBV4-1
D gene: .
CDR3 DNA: TGCGCCAGCAGCCAAGAGACAGGGTCGGGGGGCGAGCAGTACTTC
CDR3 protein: CASSQETGSGGEQYF

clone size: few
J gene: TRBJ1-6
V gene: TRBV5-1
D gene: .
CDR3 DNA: TGCGCCAGCAGCCCCGGCGGGTCCTATAATTCACCCCTCCACTTT
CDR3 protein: CASSPGGSYNSPLHF

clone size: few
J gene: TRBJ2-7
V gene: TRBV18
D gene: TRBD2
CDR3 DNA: TGTGCCAGCTCCCCAATCGGGGGGAGCGAGCAGTACTTC
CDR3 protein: CASSPIGGSEQYF

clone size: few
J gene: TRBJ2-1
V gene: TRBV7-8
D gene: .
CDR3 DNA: TGTGCCAGCAGCACCGACCTATACAATGAGCAGTTCTTC
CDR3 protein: CASSTDLYNEQFF

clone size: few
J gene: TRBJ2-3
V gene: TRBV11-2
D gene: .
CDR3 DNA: TGTGCCAGCAGCTTCAGTGGGCAGGAAGGAGATACGCAGTATTTT
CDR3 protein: CASSFSGQEGDTQYF

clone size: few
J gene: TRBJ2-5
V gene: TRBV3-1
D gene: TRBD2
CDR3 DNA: TGTGCCAGCAGCCACCTAGGGAGGGGCCAGTACTTC
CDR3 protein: CASSHLGRGQYF

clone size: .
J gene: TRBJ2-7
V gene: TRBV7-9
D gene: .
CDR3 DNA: TGTGCCAGCGCCCATGATTGGGGAACTTACGAGCAGTACTTC
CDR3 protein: CASAHDWGTYEQYF

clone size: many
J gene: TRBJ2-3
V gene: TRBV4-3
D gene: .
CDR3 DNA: TGCGCCAGCAGCCCTCCGGGCGTGGGGGATACGCAGTATTTT
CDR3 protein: CASSPPGVGDTQYF

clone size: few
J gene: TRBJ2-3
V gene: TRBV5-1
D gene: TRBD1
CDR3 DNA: TGCGCCAGCAGCTTTGGACAGGGGAGCACAGATACGCAGTATTTT
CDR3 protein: CASSFGQGSTDTQYF

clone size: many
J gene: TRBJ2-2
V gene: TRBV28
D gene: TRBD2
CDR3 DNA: TGTGCCAGCAGTTCTCACCTCGAGGGACTAGCGGGAGTGAGCGGGGAGCTGTTTTTT
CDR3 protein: CASSSHLEGLAGVSGELFF

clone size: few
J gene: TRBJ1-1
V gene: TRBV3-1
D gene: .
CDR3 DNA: TGTGCCAGCAGCCCACAATCCACTGAAGCTTTCTTT
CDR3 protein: CASSPQSTEAFF

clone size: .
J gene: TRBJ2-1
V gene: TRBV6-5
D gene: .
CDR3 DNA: TGTGCCAGCAGTTCCAACTCCGGGACATCAGGCTACAATGAGCAGTTCTTC
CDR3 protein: CASSSNSGTSGYNEQFF

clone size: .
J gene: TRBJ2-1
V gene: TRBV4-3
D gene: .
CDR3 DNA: TGCGCCAGCAGCCAACCTGGGGCAAGTGAGCAGTTCTTC
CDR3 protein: CASSQPGASEQFF

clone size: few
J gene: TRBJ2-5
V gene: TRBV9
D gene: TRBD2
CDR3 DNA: TGTGCCAGCAGCGCCCTTAAGCTAGCGGGGCAAGAGACCCAGTACTTC
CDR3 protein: CASSALKLAGQETQYF

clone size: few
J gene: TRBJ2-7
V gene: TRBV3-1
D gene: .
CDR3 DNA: TGTGCCAGCAGCCAGGCCGAAGGACAGAACTACGAGCAGTACTTC
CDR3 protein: CASSQAEGQNYEQYF

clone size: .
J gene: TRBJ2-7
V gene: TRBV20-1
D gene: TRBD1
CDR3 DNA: TGCAGTGCTAGAGGGGGACAGACCTACGAGCAGTACTTC
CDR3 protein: CSARGGQTYEQYF

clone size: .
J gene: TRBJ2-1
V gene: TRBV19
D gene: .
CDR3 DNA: TGTGCCAGTAGTATAGGCGGGCCTGGTGAGCAGTTCTTC
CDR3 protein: CASSIGGPGEQFF

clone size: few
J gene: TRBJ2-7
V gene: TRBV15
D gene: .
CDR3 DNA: TGTGCCACCAGCAGACTTACGGAGCAGTACTTC
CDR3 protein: CATSRLTEQYF

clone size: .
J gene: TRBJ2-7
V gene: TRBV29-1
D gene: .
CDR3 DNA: TGCAGCGTGGCCCTGGGTAGCGGACCCTACGAGCAGTACTTC
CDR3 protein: CSVALGSGPYEQYF

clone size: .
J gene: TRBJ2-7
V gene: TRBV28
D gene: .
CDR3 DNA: TGTGCCAGCAGAATGTCGCAAGGGGGAGAGCAGTACTTC
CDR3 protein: CASRMSQGGEQYF

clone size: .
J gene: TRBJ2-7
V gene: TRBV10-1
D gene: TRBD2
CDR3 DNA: TGCGCCAGCAGTGAGTCGTTAGCGGGAGGGGGCGAGCAGTACTTC
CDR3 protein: CASSESLAGGGEQYF

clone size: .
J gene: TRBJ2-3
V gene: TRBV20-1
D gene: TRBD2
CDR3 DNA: TGCAGTGCTCAGCGGGAGAGCACAGATACGCAGTATTTT
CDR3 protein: CSAQRESTDTQYF

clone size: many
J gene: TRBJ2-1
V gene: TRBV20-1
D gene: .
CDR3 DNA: TGCAGTGCTCCCCCGACTAGGTCCTACAATGAGCAGTTCTTC
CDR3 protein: CSAPPTRSYNEQFF

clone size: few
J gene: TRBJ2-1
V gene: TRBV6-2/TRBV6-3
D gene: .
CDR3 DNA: TGTGCCAGCGGTCTCCCGGGACAAACGTTATACAATGAGCAGTTCTTC
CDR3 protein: CASGLPGQTLYNEQFF

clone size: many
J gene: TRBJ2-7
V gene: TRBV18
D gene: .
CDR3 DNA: TGTGCCAGCTCACAAAACCGGGGCGACTACGAGCAGTACTTC
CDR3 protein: CASSQNRGDYEQYF

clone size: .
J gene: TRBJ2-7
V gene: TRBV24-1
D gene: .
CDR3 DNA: TGTGCCACCAGTGACCCAGGGCTCGGGGAGCAGTACTTC
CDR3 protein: CATSDPGLGEQYF

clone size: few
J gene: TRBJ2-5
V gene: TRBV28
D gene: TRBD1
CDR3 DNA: TGTGCCAGCCAGGCAGGGGGTTACGAGACCCAGTACTTC
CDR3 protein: CASQAGGYETQYF